This T cell receptor (beta chain) was obtained from a study of cytomegalovirus exposure and HLA in healthy donors. Across the study: Earlier results showed approximately 110 million unique TCR beta sequences derived from roughly 180 million T cells.

Germline loops: CDR1 SGHDT, CDR2 YYEEEE. CDR3 length: 16 amino acids. Trimming removed 0 bases from V and 2 bases from J; junction bases left unmatched: 6. Use of 60 Vbeta and 13 Jbeta primers characterized the PCR. The data were produced by immunoSEQ multiplex PCR, yet TCRdb's version contains in-frame clones alone and is incomplete. The sample includes 90,000 to 120,000 clones. The sample consisted of PBMCs. The TCR sequence derives from a man in his fifties or sixties in good health and CMV-seronegative. This chain uses TRBV5-6 with TRBJ2-3; 7 nucleotides match TRBD2. DNA of the CDR3: TGTGCCAGCAGCTTGGACGGGGAGGGCTACACAGATACGCAGTATTTT. This sequence encodes CASSLDGEGYTDTQYF.